The TCR beta chain under discussion was sequenced for a study of T cell changes during pregnancy in multiple sclerosis. CDR3 length equals 17 residues. J lost 0 bases, V lost 5 bases, and 9 bases had no gene match. Per the germline V gene, CDR1 is SGHTA and CDR2 is FQGNSA. TCRdb's table, derived via immunoSEQ multiplex PCR, lists solely in-frame clones and lacks some. This sample has tens of thousands of clones, with roughly 89% found just once. The TCR comes from a female donor with multiple sclerosis, enrolled in a pregnancy study. The V call is TRBV7-2, the J call TRBJ2-7; TRBD2 aligns across 11 bases. The material sequenced was CD8+ T cells from peripheral blood mononuclear cells, taken before pregnancy. CDR3 nucleotides: TGTGCCAGCAGCCCTTACCCTAGCGGGGGGCGCTCCTACGAGCAGTACTTC. Translated, it gives CASSPYPSGGRSYEQYF.